These T cell receptor beta chains were read from a single sample in a study of human T cells and chemical hapten exposure. Using its own MiXCR run on the RACE reads, TCRdb lists one record per CDR3 protein. This table has approximately 100,000 distinct CDR3 sequences, roughly a tenth appearing once. The sequencing here drew on whole blood, taken in connection with sensitization to the hapten diphenylcyclopropenone (DPC). All receptors derive from a woman aged 40 to 50 with alopecia areata. Some clones in this sample may be carry-over from other donors' samples. The CDR3 runs from the conserved cysteine through the conserved F or W. Each record gives: J gene, clone size, D gene, V gene, CDR3 DNA, CDR3 protein. The D gene is left open where the match is weak. The size entry is marked missing in some rows and otherwise reads once, few, many or a size class.

TRBJ2-5 . . TRBV6-1 TGTGCCAGCAGTGAGGGTCTTCAAGAGACCCAGTACTTC CASSEGLQETQYF
TRBJ2-3 many TRBD2 TRBV11-2 TGTGCCAGCAGCTTAAGCCTAGCGGGAAGCACAGATACGCAGTATTTT CASSLSLAGSTDTQYF
TRBJ1-2 few . TRBV11-2 TGTGCCAGCTCCGGGGGCTACACCTTC CASSGGYTF
TRBJ1-2 . TRBD1 TRBV12-3/TRBV12-4 TGTGCCAGCAGTTTAAGGGACAGGGGGTTTGGCTACACCTTC CASSLRDRGFGYTF
TRBJ1-1 . . TRBV6-1 TGTGCCAGCAGTGAAGTTAGCACCCGAGGAGCTTTCTTT CASSEVSTRGAFF
TRBJ1-5 many . TRBV7-2 TGTGCCAGCAGTCCGTACAGTGATCAGCCCCAGCATTTT CASSPYSDQPQHF
TRBJ1-2 . . TRBV6-6 TGTGCCAGCACTCCGGGGACACGAAACTATGGCTACACCTTC CASTPGTRNYGYTF
TRBJ2-2 . TRBD1 TRBV6-6 TGTGCCAGCCGAGTCTCCGGGACAGGGAACACCGGGGAGCTGTTTTTT CASRVSGTGNTGELFF
TRBJ2-1 few . TRBV7-6 TGTGCCAGCAGCTTAGGTCTTTCGGGGAGCTCCTACAATGAGCAGTTCTTC CASSLGLSGSSYNEQFF
TRBJ1-6 . TRBD1 TRBV25-1 TGTGCCAGCAGCCCGGACAGGGGGCATTCACCCCTCCACTTT CASSPDRGHSPLHF
TRBJ2-5 . . TRBV29-1 TGCAGCGACGAGGGCGGGGAGACCCAGTACTTC CSDEGGETQYF
TRBJ1-2 many . TRBV6-5 TGTGCCAGCAGTTACAAAGGGCTTAGAGGCTATGGCTACACCTTC CASSYKGLRGYGYTF
TRBJ2-5 few . TRBV2 TGTGCCAGCAGCCAGGGTCAAGAGACCCAGTACTTC CASSQGQETQYF
TRBJ1-6 many . TRBV3-1 TGTGCCAGCAGCCAAAACATCGTTTCGGCTAATTCACCCCTCCACTTT CASSQNIVSANSPLHF
TRBJ2-7 many . TRBV7-2 TGTGCCAGCAGCTTAGGCCGCTCCTACGAGCAGTACTTC CASSLGRSYEQYF
TRBJ1-1 . . TRBV6-1 TGTGCCAGCAGTCCTCCCCGCTTATCCACTGAAGCTTTCTTT CASSPPRLSTEAFF
TRBJ1-2 few . TRBV12-2 TGTGCAAGTCGCTTAGGAGATGCGGGGGGCGGCTATGGCTACACCTTC CASRLGDAGGGYGYTF
TRBJ1-2 many . TRBV6-2/TRBV6-3 TGTGCCAGCAGTTACCTGGACGGAGCTAACTATGGCTACACCTTC CASSYLDGANYGYTF
TRBJ1-1 many . TRBV5-5 TGTGCCAGCAGCCCCACCCCAGGGTTGGGTGAAGCTTTCTTT CASSPTPGLGEAFF
TRBJ2-1 many . TRBV18 TGTGCCAGCTCACCGGGTAGGGGTATGACGGATGAGCAGTTCTTC CASSPGRGMTDEQFF
TRBJ2-2 once . TRBV6-2/TRBV6-3 TGTGCCAGCAGCAACGCAAAGGACAGACTGTTTTTT CASSNAKDRLFF
TRBJ2-1 many TRBD2 TRBV5-1 TGCGCCAGCAGCTCGGGGGGCTCCTACAATGAGCAGTTCTTC CASSSGGSYNEQFF
TRBJ2-6 few TRBD1 TRBV2 TGTGCCAGCAGTGCACAGGGGGGAGGTTACTCTGGGGCCAACGTCCTGACTTTC CASSAQGGGYSGANVLTF
TRBJ2-2 . . TRBV20-1 TGCAGTGCTAGAGGCCGACGGGGGTACACCGGGGAGCTGTTTTTT CSARGRRGYTGELFF
TRBJ1-2 many . TRBV19 TGTGCCAGTAGGCCGTCGAGGACGAGGGAGCATGGCTACACCTTC CASRPSRTREHGYTF
TRBJ2-3 few . TRBV29-1 TGCAGCGAAACCTCCGCAGATACGCAGTATTTT CSETSADTQYF
TRBJ2-3 few TRBD2 TRBV20-1 TGCAGTGCAACCACGACTAGCGGGGACACAGATACGCAGTATTTT CSATTTSGDTDTQYF
TRBJ2-3 . TRBD2 TRBV4-1 TGCGCCAGCAGCCAACTCCTAGCGGGGGCGGGAAATACGCAGTATTTT CASSQLLAGAGNTQYF
TRBJ2-3 many . TRBV20-1 TGCAGTGCCCATAAATCGAGGTCAGATACGCAGTATTTT CSAHKSRSDTQYF
TRBJ2-2 . . TRBV5-6 TGTGCCAGCAGCTCGGGCGCGGGAACCGGGGAGCTGTTTTTT CASSSGAGTGELFF
TRBJ2-1 . . TRBV6-4 TGTGCCAGCAGTGGCGGAATCCTTCCTTCCTGGCAGCTAAATCCTCCTTATGAGCAGTTCTTC CASSGGILPSWQLNPPYEQFF
TRBJ2-3 . TRBD2 TRBV9 TGTGCCAGCAGCTCTAGCGGCTTTAGCACAGATACGCAGTATTTT CASSSSGFSTDTQYF
TRBJ2-7 . TRBD2 TRBV20-1 TGCAGTGCTAGAGGACTAGCGGGGGGAAGCTCCTACGAGCAGTACTTC CSARGLAGGSSYEQYF
TRBJ2-3 . . TRBV5-1 TGCGCCAGTACCTCCCGGGGCAGCCAAGATACGCAGTATTTT CASTSRGSQDTQYF
TRBJ1-5 . . TRBV27 TGTGCCAGCAGTTTATGGGCCAGCGCCAATCAGCCCCAGCATTTT CASSLWASANQPQHF
TRBJ2-3 . . TRBV18 TGTGCCAGCTCATCTAGAAGTACTAGCACAGATACGCAGTATTTT CASSSRSTSTDTQYF
TRBJ1-3 many TRBD1 TRBV4-1 TGCGCCAGCAGCCAAGTGACAGGGGCTATCTCTGGAAACACCATATATTTT CASSQVTGAISGNTIYF
TRBJ2-6 few . TRBV4-3 TGCGCCAGCAGCCAAGTGGACTCTGGGGCCAACGTCCTGACTTTC CASSQVDSGANVLTF
TRBJ2-7 many . TRBV20-1 TGCAGTGCCAGGACCGGTCGTCAGCAGTACTTC CSARTGRQQYF
TRBJ2-3 many . TRBV3-1 TGTGCCAGCAGCCTTAGTTTGGATACGCAGTATTTT CASSLSLDTQYF
TRBJ1-1 few . TRBV20-1 TGCAGTGCCGGGAGCCCGAAGAACACTGAAGCTTTCTTT CSAGSPKNTEAFF
TRBJ2-7 . . TRBV2 TGTGCCAGCAGTACCCAGGGGGGCGCAAACTCCTACGAGCAGTACTTC CASSTQGGANSYEQYF
TRBJ1-2 . TRBD1 TRBV9 TGTGCCAGCAGCGGGGACAGCTATGGCTACACCTTC CASSGDSYGYTF
TRBJ1-1 few TRBD1 TRBV29-1 TGCAGCGTCGCTGCGACAGGGGTCGGGGTCACTGAAGCTTTCTTT CSVAATGVGVTEAFF